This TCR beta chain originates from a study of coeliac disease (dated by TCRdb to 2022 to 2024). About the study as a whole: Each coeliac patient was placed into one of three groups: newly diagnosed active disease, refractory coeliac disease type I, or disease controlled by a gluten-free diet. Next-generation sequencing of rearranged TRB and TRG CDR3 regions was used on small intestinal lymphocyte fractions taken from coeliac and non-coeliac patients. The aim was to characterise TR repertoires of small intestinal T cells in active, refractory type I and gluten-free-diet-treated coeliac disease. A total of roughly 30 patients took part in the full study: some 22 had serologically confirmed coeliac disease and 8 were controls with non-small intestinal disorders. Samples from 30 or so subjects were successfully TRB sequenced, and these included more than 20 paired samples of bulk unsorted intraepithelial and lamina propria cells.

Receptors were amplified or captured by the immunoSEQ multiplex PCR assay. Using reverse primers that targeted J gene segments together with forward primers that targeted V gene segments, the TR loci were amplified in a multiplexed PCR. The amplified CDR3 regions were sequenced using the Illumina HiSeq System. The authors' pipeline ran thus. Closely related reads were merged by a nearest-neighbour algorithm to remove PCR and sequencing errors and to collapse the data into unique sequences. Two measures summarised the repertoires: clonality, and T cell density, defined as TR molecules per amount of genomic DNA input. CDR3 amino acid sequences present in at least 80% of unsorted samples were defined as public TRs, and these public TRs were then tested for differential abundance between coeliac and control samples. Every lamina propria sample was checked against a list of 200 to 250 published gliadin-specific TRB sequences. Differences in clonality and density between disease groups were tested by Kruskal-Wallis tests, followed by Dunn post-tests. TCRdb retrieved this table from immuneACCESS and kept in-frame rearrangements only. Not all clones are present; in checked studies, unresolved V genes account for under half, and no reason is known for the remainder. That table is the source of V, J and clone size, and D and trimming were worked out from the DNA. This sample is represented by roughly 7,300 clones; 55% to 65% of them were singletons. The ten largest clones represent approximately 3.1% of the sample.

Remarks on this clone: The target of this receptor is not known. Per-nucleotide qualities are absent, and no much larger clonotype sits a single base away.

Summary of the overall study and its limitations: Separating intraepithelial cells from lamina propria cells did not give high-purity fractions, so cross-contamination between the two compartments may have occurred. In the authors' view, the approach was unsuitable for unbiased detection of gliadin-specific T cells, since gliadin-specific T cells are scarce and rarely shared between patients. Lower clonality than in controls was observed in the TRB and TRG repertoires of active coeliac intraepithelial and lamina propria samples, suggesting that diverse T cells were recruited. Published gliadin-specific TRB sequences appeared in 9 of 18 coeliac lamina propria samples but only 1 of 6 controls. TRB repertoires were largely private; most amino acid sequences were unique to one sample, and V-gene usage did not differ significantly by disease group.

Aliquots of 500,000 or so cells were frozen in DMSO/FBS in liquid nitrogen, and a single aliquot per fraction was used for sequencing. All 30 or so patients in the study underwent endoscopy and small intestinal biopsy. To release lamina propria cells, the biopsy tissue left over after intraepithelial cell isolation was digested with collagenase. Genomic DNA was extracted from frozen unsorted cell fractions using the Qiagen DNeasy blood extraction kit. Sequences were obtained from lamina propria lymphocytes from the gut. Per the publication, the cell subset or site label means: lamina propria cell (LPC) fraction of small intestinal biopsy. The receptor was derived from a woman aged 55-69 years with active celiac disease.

The bases read TGTGCCAGCTCGCGGCCCTCTGGAAACACCATATATTTT. Its coded protein is CASSRPSGNTIYF. The rearrangement combines TRBV14 with TRBJ1-3, with no confidently assigned D gene. CDR1 and CDR2 were assigned from the germline V gene as SGHDN and FVKESK. The V and J ends are trimmed by 8 bases and 0 bases, leaving 8 bases between them. Including the terminal cysteine and phenylalanine, the CDR3 comprises 13 residues. Only CDR3 DNA remains: 39 bases, in frame from the first base.